This T cell receptor (beta chain) appears in the sequencing data of a study of response to subunit inactivated influenza vaccine. Findings and caveats of the study: The authors suggested that every seasonal influenza vaccination recruits few new T cells.

TCRdb reanalysed the RT-PCR reads using MiXCR and keeps one entry per CDR3 protein. The table records 300,000 to 350,000 distinct CDR3 sequences, about a fifth of them present only once. The table lists this clonotype with many counts. What it binds is unknown. Sequences were derived from PBMCs from blood, sampled 21 months after vaccination. The sequence came from a man aged 50 to 75 who received an inactivated influenza vaccine.

DNA of the CDR3: TGTGCCAGCAGCTCTGGGGGTAATCGGGGCAATGAGCAGTTCTTC. Translated, it gives CASSSGGNRGNEQFF. The rearrangement uses TRBV7-9 and TRBJ2-1, with D possibly called TRBD1 or TRBD2 (5 bases each). Trimming removed 4 bases at V and 6 bases at J, with 16 bases between. Germline CDR1 SEHNR, CDR2 FQNEAQ (reference sequence). The CDR3 sequence is 15 residues long.